These 21 T cell receptor beta chains share one sample of origin, sequenced in a study of identical twins (dated by TCRdb to 2016 to 2017). Receptor amplification or capture employed 5' RACE. The sample was run on an Illumina HiSeq 2000. The public reads were run again by TCRdb, first through fastp at Q25 and then through MiXCR, and only productive beta chains were kept. Each CDR3 protein gets just one entry, which takes the most common genes and DNA from the rows behind it. In this sample the table shows approximately 500,000 distinct CDR3 sequences, around 15% of which occur a single time. Jointly, the top ten make up roughly 0.43% of the sample. The same sample was also used in a study of yellow fever vaccine responses in identical twins.

The specimen was CD4+ T cells sorted from blood. Every receptor here comes from a woman aged 18-29 years in good health.

The chain recombines TRBV12-3 or TRBV12-4 with TRBJ2-7, with D uncertain. The CDR3 totals 11 residues. V dropped 3 bases and J dropped 5 bases, with 5 bases sitting between them. The CDR3 region is CASSFKNEQYF. The CDR3 nucleotides are TGTGCCAGCAGTTTTAAGAACGAGCAGTACTTC.

The chain links TRBV5-5 to TRBJ1-1, with D perhaps TRBD1 (5 bases). The V and J ends lost 4 bases and 1 base respectively, with 17 bases between them. This CDR3 has 16 residues. Germline-derived CDR1 and CDR2 are SGHKS and YYEKEE (reference sequence). The CDR3 region is CASSPGRGRANTEAFF. As DNA, the CDR3 is TGTGCCAGCAGCCCAGGGAGGGGCAGGGCGAACACTGAAGCTTTCTTT.

This clonotype showed up just a few times. The chain carries TRBV9 and TRBJ2-1; 10 nucleotides agree with TRBD2. The germline V gene has CDR1 SGDLS and CDR2 YYNGEE. After removal of 3 bases from V and 4 bases from J, the junction contained 4 bases not matched to a gene. The CDR3 is 15 residues long. CDR3 nucleotide sequence: TGTGCCAGCAGCGCTGTAGCGGGAGGTTACAATGAGCAGTTCTTC. Its translation is CASSAVAGGYNEQFF.

This clonotype was seen repeatedly, ten times or more. The chain links TRBV20-1 to TRBJ2-5, with TRBD2 matching 7 bases. CDR1 is DFQATT and CDR2 is SNEGSKA in the germline V gene (reference sequence). This CDR3 contains 17 residues. J lost 0 bases, V lost 1 base, and 11 bases had no gene match. The CDR3 sequence is CSARVLAAGAYQETQYF. The DNA of the CDR3 is TGCAGTGCTAGAGTCTTGGCGGCGGGAGCATACCAAGAGACCCAGTACTTC.

V is TRBV5-1 and J is TRBJ2-1; D is unclear. The CDR3 extends over 17 amino acids. The germline V gene encodes CDR1 SGHRS and CDR2 YFSETQ. V lost 4 bases, J lost 0 bases, and 17 bases lay in between. The CDR3 nucleotides are TGCGCCAGCAGCAGTAACCTACTACCTTACTCCTACAATGAGCAGTTCTTC. Translated, it gives CASSSNLLPYSYNEQFF.

The J gene is TRBJ2-2, the V gene TRBV29-1; D is unresolved. The germline V and J ends were trimmed by 1 base and 7 bases, with 1 base remaining between them. Per the germline V gene, CDR1 is SQVTM and CDR2 is ANQGSEA. The CDR3 sequence is 10 residues long. For the CDR3, the DNA is TGCAGCGTTGAAGTCGGGGAGCTGTTTTTT. Residues: CSVEVGELFF.

The table lists this clonotype with a few counts. The gene calls are TRBV3-1 and TRBJ2-2; no clear D. V was trimmed by 4 bases and J by 3 bases, leaving 12 bases between them. The CDR3 is 15 residues long. The germline CDR1 and CDR2 sequences are LGHDT and YNNKEL (reference sequence). In DNA, the CDR3 is TGTGCCAGCAGCCCACCTCATGGATACACCGGGGAGCTGTTTTTT. As protein: CASSPPHGYTGELFF.

This clonotype occurred a few times. The rearrangement uses TRBV28 and TRBJ1-5; the match to TRBD1 covers 7 bases. J lost 3 bases, V lost 2 bases, and 4 bases had no gene match. The CDR3 loop spans 15 amino acids. Germline CDR1 MDHEN, CDR2 SYDVKM. CDR3 loop: CASSLPTGFNQPQHF. CDR3 in DNA: TGTGCCAGCAGTTTACCGACAGGGTTCAATCAGCCCCAGCATTTT.

This clonotype has just a few counts. The rearrangement links TRBV6-5 to TRBJ2-5, with a tentative D call TRBD2 (6 bases). Germline values: CDR1 MNHEY, CDR2 SVGAGI. V was clipped by 0 bases and J by 5 bases, with 10 bases between them. CDR3 size: 14 residues. Here the CDR3 reads CASSYSSGGETQYF. The DNA for the CDR3 is TGTGCCAGCAGTTACTCGTCTGGAGGGGAGACCCAGTACTTC.

This chain links TRBV12-3 or TRBV12-4 with TRBJ2-7; 7 nucleotides line up with TRBD1. V was clipped by 4 bases and J by 10 bases; unmatched bases: 10. This CDR3 is 13 amino acids long. CDR3 in amino acids: CASSSTGSNPQYF. Written as DNA, the CDR3 is TGTGCCAGCAGTTCGACAGGGTCTAACCCCCAGTACTTC.

This clonotype was recorded a few times. CDR3 bases: TGTGCCAGCAGCCAAGAGGGTAGGGGCGTCAGTCGCTCTGGAAACACCATATATTTT. Amino acids: CASSQEGRGVSRSGNTIYF. The chain recombines TRBV3-1 with TRBJ1-3; perhaps TRBD1 as D (5 bases). Trimming took off 0 bases at V and 0 bases at J, with 18 bases between the two ends. Germline V gives CDR1 LGHDT, CDR2 YNNKEL (reference sequence). The length of the CDR3 is 19 residues.

The rearrangement links TRBV2 to TRBJ2-3; 10 nucleotides line up with TRBD2. The CDR3 is 14 residues long. Per germline, CDR1 SNHLY and CDR2 FYNNEI. Unmatched junction bases numbered 6, after V lost 8 bases and J lost 4 bases. The CDR3 DNA reads TGTGCCAGCGTCGGTCTAGCGGGGGCAGATACGCAGTATTTT. Amino acids: CASVGLAGADTQYF.

The V call is TRBV20-1, the J call TRBJ2-3, with 14 positions matching TRBD2. V shed 5 bases, J shed 3 bases, and the junction held 4 bases outside the gene matches. In germline, CDR1 is DFQATT, CDR2 SNEGSKA (reference sequence). The CDR3 sequence is 15 residues long. The CDR3 loop is CSARLAGGRTDTQYF. CDR3 nucleotide sequence: TGCAGTGCTCGACTAGCGGGGGGGCGTACAGATACGCAGTATTTT.

V gene TRBV24-1 combines with J gene TRBJ2-3; D is ambiguous. Germline V gives CDR1 KGHDR, CDR2 SFDVKD. V shed 6 bases and J shed 6 bases, with 12 bases lying between them. The CDR3 has 13 residues. The CDR3 DNA reads as TGTGCCACCAGTAAGACGATCGGGGATACGCAGTATTTT. Amino acid sequence: CATSKTIGDTQYF.

In this sample, this clonotype turned up a few times. The chain recombines TRBV5-1 with TRBJ2-1; the D gene is possibly TRBD1 (5 bases). Between the trimmed V and J ends, which lost 1 base and 2 bases, there was a span of 13 bases. This CDR3 is built from 16 residues. Germline V CDR1 and CDR2: SGHRS, YFSETQ. CDR3 sequence: CASSLSAGLTYNEQFF. For the CDR3, the DNA is TGCGCCAGCAGCTTGTCTGCAGGGCTCACCTACAATGAGCAGTTCTTC.

V gene TRBV18 combines with J gene TRBJ2-5, with no clear D. Per germline, CDR1 KGHSH and CDR2 LQKENI. V lost 2 bases, J lost 5 bases, and 6 bases lay in between. CDR3 length equals 12 residues. CDR3 DNA: TGTGCCAGCTCACCAATTGAGGAGACCCAGTACTTC. It encodes CASSPIEETQYF.

This clonotype came up many times. The chain has TRBV10-3 and TRBJ2-7; either TRBD1 or TRBD2 may fit D (6 bases each). This CDR3 contains 14 residues. The V end was cut by 2 bases, the J end by 0 bases, with 8 bases between. The V gene's germline CDR1 is ENHRY and CDR2 SYGVKD. The CDR3 loop is CAISEKGGSYEQYF. The CDR3 nucleotides read TGTGCCATCAGTGAGAAGGGGGGCTCCTACGAGCAGTACTTC.

The chain carries TRBV6-5 and TRBJ2-3; 9 bases match TRBD1. The CDR3 is 18 residues long. Germline V CDR1 and CDR2: MNHEY, SVGAGI. The ends lost 3 bases at V and 3 bases at J; junction bases unmatched: 13. CDR3 coding DNA: TGTGCCAGCAGTTATCTTCCCCAACAGGGGGCTAGGACAGATACGCAGTATTTT. It specifies CASSYLPQQGARTDTQYF.

This clonotype was seen a handful of times. The chain employs TRBV11-2 and TRBJ2-1; D is perhaps TRBD2 (5 bases). Germline V gene sequence: CDR1 SGHAT, CDR2 FQNNGV. The ends were cut back, 10 bases at V and 9 bases at J, with 19 bases in the middle. The CDR3 contains 13 residues. The DNA for the CDR3 is TGTGCCACCACTTCGGGGAGTCTTCGTGAGCAGTTCTTC. It yields the protein CATTSGSLREQFF.

The chain joins TRBV6-5 to TRBJ2-1, with 7 positions matching TRBD1. Germline assignment: CDR1 MNHEY and CDR2 SVGAGI. V dropped 4 bases and J dropped 1; count of bases not matched to a gene: 4. The CDR3 runs to 15 residues. CDR3 DNA sequence: TGTGCCAGCAGTTTCAACAGGGGATCCTACAATGAGCAGTTCTTC. Its translation is CASSFNRGSYNEQFF.

The chain carries TRBV18 and TRBJ2-2; D is unresolved. Germline V gene sequence: CDR1 KGHSH, CDR2 LQKENI. The CDR3 is made up of 15 amino acids. The V and J ends lost 2 bases and 2 bases respectively, with 9 bases between them. CDR3 in amino acids: CASSPGSVNTGELFF. The CDR3 nucleotides are TGTGCCAGCTCACCAGGCTCTGTCAACACCGGGGAGCTGTTTTTT.